The rows below give T cell receptor beta chains drawn from one sample of a study of T cells after yellow fever vaccination. TCRdb re-called the 5' RACE reads with MiXCR, one entry per CDR3 protein. The table lists approximately 69,000 distinct CDR3 sequences, around 6.2% of them singletons. This specimen was CD4+ T cells sorted from PBMCs, taken about 2 weeks after the first yellow fever vaccination. The receptor source for this set is a man between 18 and 35 years old who received the YFV17D yellow fever vaccine. Both conserved end residues are part of each CDR3. The D gene is left open where the match is weak. Clone size is stated in some rows and not others, as once, few, many or a class when expanded.

many	TRBV5-8	TRBJ1-1	NA	14	CASSLEPGNTEAFF	TGTGCCAGCAGCTTGGAGCCCGGGAACACTGAAGCTTTCTTT
many	TRBV6-2/TRBV6-3	TRBJ2-7	NA	12	CASNSLADEQYF	TGTGCCAGCAATTCGCTCGCAGACGAGCAGTACTTC
NA	TRBV6-2/TRBV6-3	TRBJ2-7	NA	13	CASNRDTYYEQYF	TGTGCCAGCAATAGGGACACATACTACGAGCAGTACTTC
many	TRBV27	TRBJ1-2	NA	15	CASSLSAGWYDGYTF	TGTGCCAGCAGTTTATCGGCAGGGTGGTACGACGGCTACACCTTC
many	TRBV12-3/TRBV12-4	TRBJ2-5	TRBD1	14	CASSTLQGSETQYF	TGTGCCAGCAGCACACTACAGGGGTCGGAGACCCAGTACTTC
many	TRBV7-8	TRBJ1-2	NA	15	CASRRGRVSSYGYTF	TGTGCCAGCAGACGAGGCAGGGTTTCCTCATATGGCTACACCTTC
many	TRBV7-2	TRBJ2-5	NA	17	CASSLGARWFRKETQYF	TGTGCCAGCAGCTTAGGGGCCCGGTGGTTCCGCAAAGAGACCCAGTACTTC
many	TRBV14	TRBJ1-2	NA	15	CASSHGALNNYGYTF	TGTGCCAGCAGCCACGGGGCCCTCAATAACTATGGCTACACCTTC
many	TRBV12-3/TRBV12-4	TRBJ1-2	TRBD1	15	CASSRGQGAGYGYTF	TGTGCCAGCAGCCGGGGACAGGGGGCGGGATATGGCTACACCTTC
few	TRBV7-2	TRBJ2-5	TRBD2	15	CASSPRGGGGETQYF	TGTGCCAGCAGCCCCCGGGGGGGAGGAGGAGAGACCCAGTACTTC
many	TRBV4-1	TRBJ2-7	NA	16	CASSQPLRYKRYEQYF	TGCGCCAGCAGCCAACCCTTGCGATACAAGAGATACGAGCAGTACTTC
many	TRBV18	TRBJ1-5	NA	14	CASYDGTSGQPQHF	TGTGCCAGCTACGACGGGACTTCAGGACAGCCCCAGCATTTT
many	TRBV7-2	TRBJ1-6	TRBD1	16	CASSTNSGTVNSPLHF	TGTGCCAGCAGCACCAACTCCGGGACAGTAAATTCACCCCTCCACTTT
many	TRBV20-1	TRBJ2-3	NA	14	CSARRQGNTDTQYF	TGCAGTGCTAGACGCCAGGGGAACACAGATACGCAGTATTTT
many	TRBV5-1	TRBJ2-3	NA	13	CASSTYSTDTQYF	TGCGCCAGCAGCACCTACAGCACAGATACGCAGTATTTT
many	TRBV5-1	TRBJ1-4	NA	14	CASSPTRPGEKLFF	TGCGCCAGCAGCCCCACGCGCCCCGGTGAAAAACTGTTTTTT
many	TRBV12-3/TRBV12-4	TRBJ2-4	TRBD1	14	CASSLPQGANIQYF	TGTGCCAGCAGTCTGCCACAGGGGGCTAACATTCAGTACTTC
many	TRBV6-1	TRBJ2-3	NA	12	CASSVVADTQYF	TGTGCCAGCAGTGTGGTCGCAGATACGCAGTATTTT